This TCR beta chain was captured by sequencing in a study of T cells in Graves' hyperthyroidism and ophthalmopathy. The study's findings and limits: Most thyroid clonotypes that were expanded above 0.001 also turned up in blood. A model of 13 V-J pairs discriminated ophthalmopathy from stable hyperthyroidism.

This clonotype was recorded at least ten times. What it recognizes is unknown. The CDR3 has 17 residues. From germline, CDR1 is KGHDR and CDR2 SFDVKD. The trim removed 4 bases at V and 1 base at J, leaving 9 bases unmatched. RNA transcripts provided the source from which TCR beta CDR3 regions were amplified. HTBI primers were employed in a first-round RT-PCR of the TCR CDR3. One entry per CDR3 protein, called by TCRdb with MiXCR from the multiplex PCR reads. The table lists fewer than 650,000 distinct CDR3 sequences, approximately 14% of them singletons. This chain uses TRBV24-1 with TRBJ1-1; 9 bases agree with TRBD1. The sequence was collected from a woman aged 40 to 50 with Graves' hyperthyroidism. Sample: blood. The CDR3 protein is CATSDPRTGATNTEAFF. The CDR3 DNA sequence: TGTGCCACCAGTGACCCCCGGACAGGGGCGACGAACACTGAAGCTTTCTTT.